One sample yielded the 5 T cell receptor beta chains listed below, sequenced in a study of cytomegalovirus exposure and HLA in healthy donors (dated by TCRdb to 2017 to 2019). Library method: the immunoSEQ multiplex PCR assay. As stored in TCRdb, this immuneACCESS dataset retains in-frame rearrangements with V and J assigned. A fraction of the clones does not appear; measured against another copy, unresolved V genes explain less than half of the discrepancy, and the remainder lacks a known reason. In all, the sample holds about 43,000 clones, and around nine tenths of those were seen once. Clones ranked in the top ten supply over 5% of the sample. The sample taken for sequencing was PBMCs. The receptors here all came from a man younger than 35 in good health and CMV-seronegative.

This chain links TRBV12-5 with TRBJ2-3; D is unclear. Deletions cut 5 bases from V and 4 bases from J, with 10 bases between. The germline gives CDR1 LGHNT, CDR2 FRNRAP. The CDR3 runs 13 residues. CDR3: CASGRPSADTQYF. In DNA form, the CDR3 reads TGTGCTAGTGGTCGCCCCTCGGCAGATACGCAGTATTTT.

The chain couples TRBV19 to TRBJ2-3; no reliable D call. The CDR3 runs to 13 residues. V dropped 6 bases and J dropped 1 base, with 8 bases sitting between them. CDR1 LNHDA and CDR2 SQIVND come from the germline V gene (reference sequence). Here the CDR3 DNA reads TGTGCCAGTAGCCTTTCGGGCACAGATACGCAGTATTTT. Protein: CASSLSGTDTQYF.

The chain links TRBV7-3 to TRBJ1-2, with D perhaps TRBD1 (6 bases). Per the germline V gene, CDR1 is SGHTA and CDR2 is FQGTGA. V gave up 2 bases and J gave up 8 bases, with 18 bases separating them. The CDR3 is 15 residues long. The CDR3 DNA reads TGTGCCAGCAGCTTATCGGCAGGGGAAATTGGGGGCTACACCTTC. Protein: CASSLSAGEIGGYTF. The variable domain in full, with the rest retrieved from reference TRBV7-3 and TRBJ1-2, is GAGVSQTPSNKVTEKGKYVELRCDPISGHTALYWYRQSLGQGPEFLIYFQGTGAADDSGLPNDRFFAVRPEGSVSTLKIQRTERGDSAVYLCASSLSAGEIGGYTFGSGTRLTVV.

The chain is built from TRBV9 and TRBJ1-1; the D gene is possibly TRBD1 (5 bases). The germline V gene has CDR1 SGDLS and CDR2 YYNGEE. V lost 6 bases, J lost 1 base, and 10 bases lay in between. The CDR3 consists of 13 residues. In DNA, the CDR3 is TGTGCCAGCAACTGGGGGGGGAACACTGAAGCTTTCTTT. The encoded protein is CASNWGGNTEAFF.

The chain uses TRBV5-1 and TRBJ2-3; 7 bases match TRBD1. J was trimmed by 0 bases and V by 0 bases; bases with no gene match: 4. The CDR3 spans 16 residues. Germline V gives CDR1 SGHRS, CDR2 YFSETQ. CDR3: CASSLARTGSTDTQYF. The CDR3 DNA reads TGCGCCAGCAGCTTGGCTAGGACAGGTAGCACAGATACGCAGTATTTT.